This TCR beta chain is drawn from a study of cytomegalovirus exposure and HLA in healthy donors (dated by TCRdb to about 2017). Describing the broader study: An earlier analysis of some 550 of the donors reported 250 to 300 Gb of sequence data and 100 million to 140 million unique TCR beta sequences from some 180 million T cells. Roughly 300 gigabases of sequencing data and tens of millions of unique TCR sequences made up an early release that covered approximately 620 HLA-typed donors. Among the roughly 400 genotyped donors, about 85% belonged to the genetic ancestry cluster associated with self-reported Caucasian donors. The study aimed to test whether signatures of past pathogen exposure could be identified by cataloging public T cell receptors. The study profiled the T cell repertoires of fewer than 850 subjects by immunosequencing and related them to cytomegalovirus serostatus. Besides the first cohort of around 670 subjects, a separate validation cohort made up of over a hundred different subjects was used. To predict cytomegalovirus infection status, the study combined high-throughput TCR immunosequencing, statistical association of individual TCRs with disease status, and machine learning. A later analysis re-examined previously published TCR beta repertoires from more than 600 donors and added high-resolution HLA genotyping to investigate patterns of TCR occurrence. In the later analysis, no new phenotypic data were used to find candidate immune exposures; instead, reliance was placed on TCR beta sequences and their occurrence across donors. An earlier analysis of some 500 of the donors applied high-throughput TCR beta sequencing to assess whether each TCR beta V gene segment acted as functional or pseudogenic. Alongside the repertoire data, information on donor age, sex, ethnicity and CMV serostatus was compiled. A later genetic analysis took genome-wide SNP genotypes for about three fifths of the 666 donors and used that subset as a discovery cohort. Every discovery cohort repertoire had been produced on one sequencing platform. HLA typing covered class I and class II loci at four-digit resolution. The number of donors typed differed by locus, with 629-630 for A, B, C, DRB1 and DQB1, roughly 550 for DQA1, about 610 for DPA1, and about 450 for DPB1. About five DR-DQ haplotypes were treated as single units for association and clustering because of strong linkage in the cohort. On average, 235,054 unique TCR beta nucleotide sequences were sequenced per donor among 398 genotyped donors of the cohort, with roughly a sixth of those sequences being non-productive. Summary of the overall study and its limitations: According to a later genetic analysis, donors in an Asian-associated ancestry cluster had fewer N-insertions in productive TCRs than the roughly 670-donor mean. Because the 87-base-pair reads could not distinguish some IMGT-functional V segments, including TRBV6-2 and TRBV6-3, those segments were excluded. The sequencing pipeline was judged likely to have produced a cluster of highly shared sequence variants as a technical artifact. When HLA alleles, especially DR and DQ, strongly co-occurred, TCR associations were difficult to assign to individual alleles. Roughly uniform sequencing depth across donors was assumed in presence/absence analyses, although this assumption may not hold. CMV serostatus was the only immune exposure information available for the cohort. In an earlier analysis of roughly 500 of the donors, most TCR beta V segments appeared in productive rearrangements about 87% or about 30% of the time, broadly matching IMGT annotations. In a later analysis, the rate of TCR association differed among HLA loci, with DRB1 alleles having the most associated TCRs and HLA-C alleles having the fewest. Most TCR sequences were seen in very few donors, while some public TCRs were found in many individuals. A later analysis reported that several top co-occurrence clusters appeared linked to parvovirus B19, influenza, CMV and Epstein-Barr virus. A few of the identified cytomegalovirus-associated TCR beta chains were confirmed in vitro to be specific for cytomegalovirus antigens. The study gave a list of 150 to 200 TCR beta chains associated with cytomegalovirus. In a later analysis, HLA-associated TCR beta chains showed more clonal expansion and lower generation probabilities than non-associated chains that were equally common. Correlated functional status among segregating V segments might reflect linkage disequilibrium, but an unknown experimental factor could not be ruled out. The earlier analysis of nearly 600 of the donors excluded about 16 rarely observed V segments, including chromosome 9 orphons, because counts were too low. The cohort was sequenced for TCR beta chains only, and without alpha or paired-chain data the features that could be detected were limited. A further reported finding was that TCR beta sequences accurately predicted the HLA-A and HLA-B alleles for most subjects in the first cohort. The classifier was reported to diagnose cytomegalovirus status with high specificity and sensitivity in both the original cohort and the validation cohort. The authors suggested that the approach could potentially be generalized to other disease states and immunological phenotypes. A later analysis associated 16,951 TCR beta sequences with specific HLA alleles at a false discovery rate of 0.05. A later analysis found that most CMV-associated TCR beta chains appeared HLA-restricted, with HLA associations seemingly driven largely by CMV exposure. In a later genetic analysis, a missense DCLRE1C variant was associated with V-gene and J-gene trimming of TCR beta chains, and the association was replicated in an independent cohort. Because some donors lacked HLA typing at each locus, the association tests relied only on the typed subset.

In total, just over 650 healthy bone marrow donors made up the cohort. Cohort members were all nominally healthy when sampled, although unrecorded immune exposures were likely present. The donor was CMV seropositive and was included in the group of 289 seropositive cohort members. A peripheral blood sample was collected from each donor, and TCR beta sequencing was performed on peripheral blood mononuclear cells. The Qiagen DNeasy Blood Extraction Kit was used to extract genomic DNA from the blood cell samples. The library relied on the immunoSEQ multiplex PCR assay. For the multiplex PCR, a mixture combining 60 forward primers for TCR Vbeta segments and 13 reverse primers for TCR Jbeta segments was used. The CDR3 region of rearranged TCR beta genes was amplified from genomic DNA by a multiplex PCR assay. The amplified TCR beta libraries were sequenced on the Illumina HiSeq System as 87-base-pair reads. Turning to the authors' computational methods: A later analysis counted about 76 million unique TCR beta chains across the 666 repertoires, and some 11 million of these chains were shared by at least two donors. Raw reads were error-corrected and collapsed into unique sequences by a nearest-neighbor algorithm in which closely related sequences were merged to remove PCR and sequencing errors. Alignment of CDR3 sequences to IMGT reference sequences was used to assign V, D and J gene segments. For a sequence to be retained, at least a six-nucleotide match to both a V gene segment and a J gene segment was required. Rearrangements were called productive when the CDR3 lacked stop codons and stayed in frame with V and J; all others were non-productive. CDR3 was defined by IMGT convention, running from the second conserved V-encoded cysteine to the conserved J-encoded phenylalanine. The earlier analysis of some 540 of the donors excluded any sequence lacking an unambiguous match to a single V gene segment. In an earlier analysis of a few hundred of the donors, V segments were called functional above 56.7% productive rearrangements and were called segregating when the between-donor standard deviation exceeded 5%. To diagnose cytomegalovirus status from the catalog of TCR beta chain sequences, a statistical classification framework was built. V and J gene assignment, in a later analysis, came from comparing TCR nucleotide sequences with IMGT/GENE-DB human TR gene sequences. The TCRdist pipeline was used in a later analysis to assign CDR3 sequences and most-parsimonious VDJ recombination scenarios. In a later analysis, each TCR beta chain was defined by its CDR3 amino acid sequence together with its V-gene family, and reads without a unique V-gene family were excluded. As a way to deal with suspected cross-contamination and a sequencing artifact, a later analysis dropped hundreds of nucleotide sequences that were highly shared and had low generation probability. In a later analysis, a clonal expansion index for each public chain was calculated from normalized within-repertoire ranks of inferred template counts. In a later analysis, generation probabilities were computed using a VDJ recombination model fitted to out-of-frame rearrangements, and the results were checked against IGoR. Hypergeometric tests were used in a later analysis to score TCR-TCR, TCR-HLA and TCR-CMV co-occurrence, with a repertoire-size bias correction applied to the TCR pairs. To estimate false discovery rates, a later analysis permuted the HLA or CMV assignments 20 times. In a later analysis, co-occurring TCRs were grouped using DBSCAN, with TCRdist sequence similarity added in when clustering inside HLA-allele-positive subsets. Co-occurrence clustering excluded repertoires with fewer than 30,000 or more than 120,000 public chains, plus five with anomalous nucleotide sharing. TCRdb carries this immuneACCESS record with in-frame sequences only. Its versions omit some clonotypes, under half of them owing to an unresolved V gene in the studies checked, with the rest unexplained. Clonal size and the V and J genes are those of that table, whereas D and trimming came from the DNA. The sample data list over 85,000 clones, and approximately 82% of these were observed just once. Over 10% of the sample lies in the top ten.

From cysteine to phenylalanine, the CDR3 is 13 amino acids long. The entry retains the CDR3 DNA only, 39 bases that are in frame from base 1. The germline ends are 7 bases apart after V is trimmed by 5 bases and J by 0 bases. The germline V gene (reference sequence) sets CDR1 to LNHDA and CDR2 to SQIVND. In the case of this clone: Which antigen it targets is not known. Per-nucleotide qualities are absent, and no much larger clonotype sits a single base away.

Sequencing was done on a sample of PBMCs. Rearrangement joined TRBV19 to TRBJ1-1; no D gene can be assigned with confidence. This sequence originates from a man aged 30 to 45 in good health and CMV-seropositive. The CDR3 reads as follows: CASSGALNTEAFF. The DNA sequence reads TGTGCCAGTAGTGGTGCGCTGAACACTGAAGCTTTCTTT.